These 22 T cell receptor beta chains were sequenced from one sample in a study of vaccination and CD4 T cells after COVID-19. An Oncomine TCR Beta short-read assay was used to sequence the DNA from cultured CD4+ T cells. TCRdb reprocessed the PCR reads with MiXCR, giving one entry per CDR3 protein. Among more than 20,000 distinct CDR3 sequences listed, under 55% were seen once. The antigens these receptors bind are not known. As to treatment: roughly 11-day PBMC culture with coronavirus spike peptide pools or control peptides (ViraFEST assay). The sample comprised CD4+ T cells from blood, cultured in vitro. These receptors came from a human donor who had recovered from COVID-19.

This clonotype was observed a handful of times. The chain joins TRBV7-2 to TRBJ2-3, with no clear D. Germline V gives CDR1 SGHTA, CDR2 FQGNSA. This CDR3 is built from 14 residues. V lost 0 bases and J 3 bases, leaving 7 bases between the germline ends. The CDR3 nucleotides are TGTGCCAGCAGCTTAGCCCTGAGGACAGATACGCAGTATTTT. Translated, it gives CASSLALRTDTQYF.

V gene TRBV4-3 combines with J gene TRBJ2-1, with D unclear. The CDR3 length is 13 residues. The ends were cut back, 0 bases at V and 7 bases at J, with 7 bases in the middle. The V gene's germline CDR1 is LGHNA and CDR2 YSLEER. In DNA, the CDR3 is TGCGCCAGCAGCCAAGATGCGAGGAATGAGCAGTTCTTC. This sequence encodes CASSQDARNEQFF.

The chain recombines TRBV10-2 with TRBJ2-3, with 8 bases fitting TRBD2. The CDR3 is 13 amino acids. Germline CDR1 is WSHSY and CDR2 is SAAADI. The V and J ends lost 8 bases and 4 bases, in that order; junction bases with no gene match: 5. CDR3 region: CASGPGGPDTQYF. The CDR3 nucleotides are TGCGCCAGCGGTCCGGGAGGGCCAGATACGCAGTATTTT.

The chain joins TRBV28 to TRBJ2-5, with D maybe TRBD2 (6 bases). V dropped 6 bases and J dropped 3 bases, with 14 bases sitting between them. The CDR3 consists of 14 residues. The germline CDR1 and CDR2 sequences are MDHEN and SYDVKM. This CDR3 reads CASRSGSYKETQYF. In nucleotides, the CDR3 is TGTGCCAGCAGATCCGGGAGCTACAAAGAGACCCAGTACTTC. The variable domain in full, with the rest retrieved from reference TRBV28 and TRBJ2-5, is DVKVTQSSRYLVKRTGEKVFLECVQDMDHENMFWYRQDPGLGLRLIYFSYDVKMKEKGDIPEGYSVSREKKERFSLILESASTNQTSMYLCASRSGSYKETQYFGPGTRLLVL.

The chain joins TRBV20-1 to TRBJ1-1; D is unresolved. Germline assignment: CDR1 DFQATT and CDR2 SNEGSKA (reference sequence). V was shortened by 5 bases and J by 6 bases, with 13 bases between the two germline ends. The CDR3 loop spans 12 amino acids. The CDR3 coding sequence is TGCAGTGCTTACCGCGGGGTGGCTGAAGCTTTCTTT. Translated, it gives CSAYRGVAEAFF.

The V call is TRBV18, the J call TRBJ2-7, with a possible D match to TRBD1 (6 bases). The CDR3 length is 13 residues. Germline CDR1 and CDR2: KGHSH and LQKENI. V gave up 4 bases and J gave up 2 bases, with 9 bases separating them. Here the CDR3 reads CASSRQAPYEQYF. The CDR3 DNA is TGTGCCAGCTCACGACAGGCTCCCTACGAGCAGTACTTC.

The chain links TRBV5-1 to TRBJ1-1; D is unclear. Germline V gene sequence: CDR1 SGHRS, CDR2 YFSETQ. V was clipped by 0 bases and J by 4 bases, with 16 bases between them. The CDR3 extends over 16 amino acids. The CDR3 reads CASSLAGGGLGTEAFF. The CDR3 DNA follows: TGCGCCAGCAGCTTGGCCGGTGGTGGGCTCGGCACTGAAGCTTTCTTT.

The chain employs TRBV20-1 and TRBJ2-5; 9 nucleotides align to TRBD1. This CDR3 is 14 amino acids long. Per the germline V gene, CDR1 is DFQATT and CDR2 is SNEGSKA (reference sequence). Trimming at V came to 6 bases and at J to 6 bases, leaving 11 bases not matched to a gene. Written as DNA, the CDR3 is TGCAGTGCCAGACCCGGGACAGGGACGAAGACCCAGTACTTC. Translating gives CSARPGTGTKTQYF.

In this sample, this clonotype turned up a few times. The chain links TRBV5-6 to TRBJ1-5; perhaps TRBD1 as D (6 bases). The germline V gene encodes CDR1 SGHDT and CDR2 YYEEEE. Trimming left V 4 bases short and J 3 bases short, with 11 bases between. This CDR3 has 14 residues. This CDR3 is CASSHRGPNQPQHF. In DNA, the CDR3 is TGTGCCAGCAGCCACCGGGGGCCCAATCAGCCCCAGCATTTT.

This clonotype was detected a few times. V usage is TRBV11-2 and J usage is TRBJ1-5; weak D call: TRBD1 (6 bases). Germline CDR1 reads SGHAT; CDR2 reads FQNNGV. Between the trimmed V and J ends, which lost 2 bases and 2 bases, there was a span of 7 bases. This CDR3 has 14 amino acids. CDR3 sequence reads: CASSLSGGNQPQHF. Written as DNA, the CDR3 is TGTGCCAGCAGCTTATCAGGGGGCAATCAGCCCCAGCATTTT.

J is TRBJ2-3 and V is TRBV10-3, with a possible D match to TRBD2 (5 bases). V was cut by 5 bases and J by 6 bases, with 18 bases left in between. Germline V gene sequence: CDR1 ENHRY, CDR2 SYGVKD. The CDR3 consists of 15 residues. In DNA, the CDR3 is TGTGCCATCAGTAGCTCGGGGTCTATTACGGATACGCAGTATTTT. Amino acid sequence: CAISSSGSITDTQYF.

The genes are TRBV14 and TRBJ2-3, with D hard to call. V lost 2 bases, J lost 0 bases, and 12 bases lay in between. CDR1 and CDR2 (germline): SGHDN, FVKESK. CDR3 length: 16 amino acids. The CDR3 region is CASSQTIRSSTDTQYF. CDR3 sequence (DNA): TGTGCCAGCAGCCAAACGATCCGTTCTAGCACAGATACGCAGTATTTT.

CDR3 in amino acids: CATSEGGQTYEQYF. The CDR3 region has the DNA TGTGCCACCAGTGAAGGGGGACAGACCTACGAGCAGTACTTC. The chain employs TRBV24-1 and TRBJ2-7; 7 bases are shared with TRBD1. The ends lost 4 bases at V and 2 bases at J; junction bases unmatched: 4. The CDR3 sequence is 14 residues long. Germline V CDR1 and CDR2: KGHDR, SFDVKD.

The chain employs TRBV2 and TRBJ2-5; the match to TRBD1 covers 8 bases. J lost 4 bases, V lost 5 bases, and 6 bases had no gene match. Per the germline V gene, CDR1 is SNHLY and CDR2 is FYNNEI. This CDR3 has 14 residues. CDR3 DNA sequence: TGTGCCAGCAGTAGAGGCAGGGGGCGAGAGACCCAGTACTTC. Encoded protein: CASSRGRGRETQYF. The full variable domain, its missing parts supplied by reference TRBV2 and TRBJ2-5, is EPEVTQTPSHQVTQMGQEVILRCVPISNHLYFYWYRQILGQKVEFLVSFYNNEISEKSEIFDDQFSVERPDGSNFTLKIRSTKLEDSAMYFCASSRGRGRETQYFGPGTRLLVL.

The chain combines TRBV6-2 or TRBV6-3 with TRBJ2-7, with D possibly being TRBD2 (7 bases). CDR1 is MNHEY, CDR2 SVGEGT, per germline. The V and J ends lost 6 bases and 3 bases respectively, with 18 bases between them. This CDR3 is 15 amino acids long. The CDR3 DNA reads TGTGCCAGCAGGGGGGGGGCTAGCGGAGACTACGAGCAGTACTTC. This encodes CASRGGASGDYEQYF.

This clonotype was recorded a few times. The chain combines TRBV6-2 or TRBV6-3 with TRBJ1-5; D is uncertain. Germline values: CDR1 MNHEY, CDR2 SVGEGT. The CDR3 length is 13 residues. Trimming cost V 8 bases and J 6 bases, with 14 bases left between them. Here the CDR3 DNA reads TGTGCCAGCGGAGTTGGTAGAAGTCAGCCCCAGCATTTT. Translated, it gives CASGVGRSQPQHF.

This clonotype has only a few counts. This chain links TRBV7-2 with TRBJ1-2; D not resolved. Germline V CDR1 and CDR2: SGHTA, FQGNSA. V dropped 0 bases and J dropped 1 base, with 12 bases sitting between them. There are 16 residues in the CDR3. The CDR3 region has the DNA TGTGCCAGCAGCTTAGCATTCTTCCGGGGTAACTATGGCTACACCTTC. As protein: CASSLAFFRGNYGYTF.

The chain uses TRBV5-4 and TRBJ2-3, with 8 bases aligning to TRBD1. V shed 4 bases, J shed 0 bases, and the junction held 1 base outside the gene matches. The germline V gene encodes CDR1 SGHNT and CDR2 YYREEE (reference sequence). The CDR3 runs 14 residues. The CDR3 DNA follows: TGTGCCAGCAGCCGGGACAGGAGCACAGATACGCAGTATTTT. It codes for CASSRDRSTDTQYF.

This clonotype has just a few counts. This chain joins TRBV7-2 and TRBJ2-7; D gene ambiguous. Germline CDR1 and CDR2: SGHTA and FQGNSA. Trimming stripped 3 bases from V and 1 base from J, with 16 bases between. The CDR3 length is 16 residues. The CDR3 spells CASSLVSAGDSYEQYF. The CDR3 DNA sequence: TGTGCCAGCAGCTTGGTCTCGGCAGGAGATTCCTACGAGCAGTACTTC.

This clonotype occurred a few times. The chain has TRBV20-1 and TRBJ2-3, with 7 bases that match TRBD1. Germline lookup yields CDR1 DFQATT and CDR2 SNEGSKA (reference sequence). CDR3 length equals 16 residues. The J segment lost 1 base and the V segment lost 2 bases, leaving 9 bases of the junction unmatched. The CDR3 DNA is TGCAGTGCTAGAAGGGACAGCAATAGGGGCACAGATACGCAGTATTTT. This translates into CSARRDSNRGTDTQYF.

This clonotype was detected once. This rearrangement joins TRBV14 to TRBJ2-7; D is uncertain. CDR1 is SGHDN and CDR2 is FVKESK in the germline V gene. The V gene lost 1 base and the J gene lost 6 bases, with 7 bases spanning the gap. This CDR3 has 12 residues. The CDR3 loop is CASSQGPGEQYF. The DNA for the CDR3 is TGTGCCAGCAGCCAAGGTCCGGGCGAGCAGTACTTC.

The CDR3 sequence: CASSLALAQETQYF. Here the CDR3 DNA reads TGCGCCAGCAGCTTGGCACTCGCGCAAGAGACCCAGTACTTC. This sequence joins TRBV5-1 and TRBJ2-5, with no clear D. V dropped 0 bases and J dropped 2 bases, with 8 bases sitting between them. Germline V gives CDR1 SGHRS, CDR2 YFSETQ. This CDR3 has 14 amino acids.